A single sample gave rise to the 10 T cell receptor beta chains below, sequenced in a study of beta chain features in type 1 diabetes. Study results and caveats: Type 1 diabetes patients had TCRB CDR3s that were shorter (moderately but significantly so) in all four CD4+ subsets.

These receptors' antigens are unknown. Expressed TCRB transcripts were sequenced after all isolated RNA was converted to cDNA. The protocol was immunoSEQ multiplex PCR, while the TCRdb copy is restricted to in-frame clones and leaves out a portion. The sample consists of 200,000 to 300,000 clones, approximately 15% of them appearing once. Material for sequencing was naive CD4+ T cells from blood. The receptors derive from a man aged 30 to 39 with type 1 diabetes.

This clone was seen more than once but under ten times. The chain employs TRBV7-9 and TRBJ2-3, with 9 nucleotides matching TRBD2. This CDR3 has 16 residues. V lost 1 base and J lost 1; bases outside the gene matches: 3. The V gene's germline CDR1 is SEHNR and CDR2 FQNEAQ (reference sequence). CDR3 protein: CASSLGAGGGTDTQYF. CDR3 nucleotides: TGTGCCAGCAGCTTAGGAGCGGGAGGTGGCACAGATACGCAGTATTTT. The full variable domain, in which reference TRBV7-9 and TRBJ2-3 provide the parts outside the CDR3, is DTGVSQNPRHKITKRGQNVTFRCDPISEHNRLYWYRQTLGQGPEFLTYFQNEAQLEKSRLLSDRFSAERPKGSFSTLEIQRTEQGDSAMYLCASSLGAGGGTDTQYFGPGTRLTVL.

The chain uses TRBV6-5 and TRBJ1-1, with D possibly being TRBD1 (6 bases). Germline CDR1 MNHEY, CDR2 SVGAGI. The CDR3 has 12 amino acids. Deletions cut 6 bases from V and 6 bases from J, with 11 bases between. The CDR3 region has the DNA TGTGCCAGCAGGTCACAGGGTTCTGAAGCTTTCTTT. It specifies CASRSQGSEAFF.

Here the CDR3 DNA reads TGTGCCACCAGCAGACTTAAAGTAGTTCACGGGGGTGAAGCTTTCTTT. Encoded protein: CATSRLKVVHGGEAFF. V usage is TRBV15 and J usage is TRBJ1-1; D possibly corresponds to TRBD1 (5 bases). Germline CDR1 LNHNV, CDR2 YYDKDF (reference sequence). The CDR3 is made up of 16 amino acids. V lost 2 bases and J lost 7, with 20 bases in between.

V usage is TRBV7-2 and J usage is TRBJ2-7, with 9 bases matching TRBD1. Germline assignment: CDR1 SGHTA and CDR2 FQGNSA. Losses at the gene ends were 4 bases for V and 2 bases for J; bases not matched to a gene: 9. The length of the CDR3 is 16 residues. In nucleotides, the CDR3 is TGTGCCAGCAGCTCCAGGACAGGGGAGACTGCCTACGAGCAGTACTTC. It is translated as CASSSRTGETAYEQYF.

V usage is TRBV7-2 and J usage is TRBJ1-6; D is uncertain. Per germline, CDR1 SGHTA and CDR2 FQGNSA. The V end was cut by 0 bases, the J end by 7 bases, with 10 bases between. This CDR3 is 15 amino acids long. Here the CDR3 DNA reads TGTGCCAGCAGCTTAGCTGTTCGGGGAAATTCACCCCTCCACTTT. This codes for CASSLAVRGNSPLHF. Full variable domain (missing parts from reference TRBV7-2 and TRBJ1-6): GAGVSQSPSNKVTEKGKDVELRCDPISGHTALYWYRQSLGQGLEFLIYFQGNSAPDKSGLPSDRFSAERTGGSVSTLTIQRTQQEDSAVYLCASSLAVRGNSPLHFGNGTRLTVT.

This clone was picked up a small number of times. The V gene is TRBV7-8, the J gene TRBJ1-1; a weak D match, TRBD1 (5 bases). Germline V CDR1 and CDR2: SGHVS, FQNEAQ. V was cut by 3 bases and J by 10 bases, with 12 bases left in between. The CDR3 loop spans 12 amino acids. CDR3 DNA sequence: TGTGCCAGCAGCTTCCTTGGGGGGAGAGCTTTCTTT. It codes for CASSFLGGRAFF. The full variable domain, rest sourced from reference TRBV7-8 and TRBJ1-1, is GAGVSQSPRYKVAKRGQDVALRCDPISGHVSLFWYQQALGQGPEFLTYFQNEAQLDKSGLPSDRFFAERPEGSVSTLKIQRTQQEDSAVYLCASSFLGGRAFFGQGTRLTVV.

CDR3 coding DNA: TGTGCCAGCAGCGGGAAAACAGGGATGAACACTGAAGCTTTCTTT. This encodes CASSGKTGMNTEAFF. The chain employs TRBV5-4 and TRBJ1-1; TRBD1 might be the D (6 bases). Germline CDR1 and CDR2: SGHNT and YYREEE (reference sequence). The V gene lost 4 bases and the J gene lost 0 bases, with 13 bases spanning the gap. The CDR3 covers 15 residues.

This rearrangement joins TRBV13 to TRBJ2-3, with 9 bases that match TRBD1. Germline CDR1 is PRHDT and CDR2 is FYEKMQ (reference sequence). J lost 3 bases, V lost 3 bases, and 4 bases had no gene match. CDR3 length equals 15 residues. The CDR3, as DNA: TGTGCCAGCAGCTTCGGGGACAGGGAGACAGATACGCAGTATTTT. Translation: CASSFGDRETDTQYF.

This sequence joins TRBV5-1 and TRBJ2-1; 7 positions agree with TRBD2. Unmatched junction bases numbered 5, after V lost 0 bases and J lost 5 bases. The germline gives CDR1 SGHRS, CDR2 YFSETQ. The CDR3 runs 15 residues. CDR3 coding DNA: TGCGCCAGCAGCTTGGCTCTCGGGAGGAACAATGAGCAGTTCTTC. Translated: CASSLALGRNNEQFF.

Of note for this clone: The sample contains more than one DNA sequence encoding this CDR3. The V and J genes are TRBV5-4 and TRBJ2-5, with D tentatively TRBD1 (6 bases). The CDR3 spans 13 residues. Germline loops: CDR1 SGHNT, CDR2 YYREEE (reference sequence). V lost 1 base, J lost 4 bases, and 8 bases lay in between. In DNA form, the CDR3 reads TGTGCCAGCAGCTTGCGAGGGGGAGAGACCCAGTACTTC. Residues: CASSLRGGETQYF.